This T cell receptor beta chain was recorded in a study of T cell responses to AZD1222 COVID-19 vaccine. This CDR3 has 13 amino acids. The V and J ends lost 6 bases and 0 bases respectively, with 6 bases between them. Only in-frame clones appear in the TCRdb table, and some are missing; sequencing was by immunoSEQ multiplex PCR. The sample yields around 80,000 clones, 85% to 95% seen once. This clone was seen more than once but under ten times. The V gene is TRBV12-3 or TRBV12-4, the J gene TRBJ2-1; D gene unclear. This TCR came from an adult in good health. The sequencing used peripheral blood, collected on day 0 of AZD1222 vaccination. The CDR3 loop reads CASRPSSYNEQFF. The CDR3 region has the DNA TGTGCCAGCAGGCCCAGCTCCTACAATGAGCAGTTCTTC.